The source of this TCR beta chain is a study of OX40 agonist ivuxolimab in advanced cancers. Overall study context: Partial responses occurred in three patients (one hepatocellular carcinoma, two cutaneous melanoma). Notes on the study in general: Clonal expansion by week 6 occurred in CD4+ and CD8+ blood T cells (at 0.1 to 3.0 mg/kg). Compared with CD4+, CD8+ T cells on average had more expanded clones.

The CDR3 runs 12 residues. Germline-derived CDR1 and CDR2 are MNHNS and SASEGT. V lost 6 bases to trimming and J lost 8 bases, with 11 bases between them. The table came from immunoSEQ multiplex PCR; TCRdb's copy has only in-frame clones and leaves some out. Of approximately 66,000 clones detected, roughly 88% appear once; the ten largest clones hold around 0.56%. Comments on this clone: The target antigen is unknown.

Drawing of blood for sampling happened at baseline, at cycle 4 day 1, and at cycle 7 day 1. The chain carries TRBV6-1 and TRBJ2-1, with D uncertain. The sequences come from CD4+ or CD8+ T cells sorted from blood, collected in a trial of the OX40 agonist ivuxolimab. The receptor comes from an adult with an advanced solid tumor such as melanoma, head and neck, liver or kidney cancer. CDR3 sequence: CASSPIMYEQFF. As DNA, the CDR3 is TGTGCCAGCAGCCCCATAATGTATGAGCAGTTCTTC.